This entry features one TCR beta chain sequence. The clone's antigen remains unknown. Base quality data are lacking; no much larger clone is found one base away. The data belong to a study of post-analysis software for immune sequencing data (dated by TCRdb to the mid-2010s). Background for the entire study: Relapsing-remitting, secondary progressive and progressive-relapsing multiple sclerosis were recorded as disease courses, and subtype annotation was lacking for some patients. The multiple sclerosis patient repertoires were compared with approximately 11 previously published healthy control repertoires from donors aged roughly 6 to 27 years. A subset of samples was prepared in parallel using single-end sample barcoding, then pooled and co-amplified after Illumina adapter ligation.

The method was PCR. Sequencing used an Illumina HiSeq 2500. To reduce PCR and sequencing biases, unique molecular identifiers were incorporated into the TCR beta cDNA libraries. Per 1 to 10 million input T cells, approximately 500,000 cDNA molecules were obtained, such that each molecule approximated one T cell. The patient libraries were prepared and sequenced with the same protocol used for the earlier healthy control dataset. Samples belonging to the same batch were prepared together, multiplexed and sequenced on a shared HiSeq lane. Per the source publication's procedure: Raw barcoded reads were processed with MIGEC, discarding single-read molecular identifier groups before consensus assembly and CDR3 extraction. Clonotype tables were post-analysed with VDJtools, and diversity was normalized by down-sampling all datasets to the smallest sample size. To correct batch-related cross-sample contamination, repertoire overlap clustering matched CDR3 amino acid sequences but not nucleotide sequences. The raw public reads went through TCRdb reprocessing: fastp at Q25, MiXCR clone calling, in-frame beta chains kept. Rows merge per CDR3 protein into single entries with the most common DNA and genes. The V and J calls were determined by TCRdb, not by the authors. The sample table holds about 680,000 distinct CDR3 sequences, of which approximately 60% were seen once. Roughly 12% of the sample is held by the ten biggest clonotypes.

Its CDR3 holds 15 amino acids, cysteine through phenylalanine. This entry keeps only the CDR3 DNA: 45 bases, framed from base 1. The junction carries 14 bases between V and J, which are trimmed by 2 bases and 4 bases respectively. In the germline V gene, CDR1 corresponds to MNHEY and CDR2 to SVGEGT. To demonstrate the VDJtools post-analysis software, TCR beta repertoires were profiled from the peripheral blood of some 12 young patients with multiple sclerosis. The multiple sclerosis patients were children and adolescents ranging in age from roughly 6 to 15 years. Paper-wide results and their limitations: The control group was slightly older than the multiple sclerosis patient group. Normalized Chao1 diversity was significantly lower in multiple sclerosis patients than controls, suggesting substantial peripheral T-cell clonal expansion. Roughly 5 TRBV segments, including TRBV5-6, TRBV5-1 and TRBV20-1, were significantly more frequent in patients than controls. When samples were clustered directly using the F measure, samples prepared in the same batch co-clustered strongly, which prompted a batch-effect correction.

The chain joins TRBV6-2 or TRBV6-3 to TRBJ1-1; the D gene is possibly TRBD1, with 5 bases matching. The sequencing input was blood. The sequence was collected from a girl aged 2 to 9 with multiple sclerosis. The DNA reads as follows: TGTGCCAGCAGTTACCCCGCCAGGGTAGTCACTGAAGCTTTCTTT. Its protein product is CASSYPARVVTEAFF.